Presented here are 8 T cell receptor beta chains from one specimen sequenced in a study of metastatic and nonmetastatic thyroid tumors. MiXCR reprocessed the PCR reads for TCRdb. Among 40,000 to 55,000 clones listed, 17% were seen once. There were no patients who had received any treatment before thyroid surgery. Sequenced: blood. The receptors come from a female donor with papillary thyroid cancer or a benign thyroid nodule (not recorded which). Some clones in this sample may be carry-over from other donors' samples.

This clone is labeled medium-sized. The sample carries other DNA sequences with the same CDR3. CDR3 DNA sequence: TGTGCCAGCACTAGACAGGGAGAGGATGGCTACACCTTC. Translation: CASTRQGEDGYTF. The chain has TRBV28 and TRBJ1-2; TRBD1 aligns across 7 bases. V was pared by 7 bases and J by 6 bases, with 8 bases of the junction left unmatched. Germline CDR1 is MDHEN and CDR2 is SYDVKM. The CDR3 spans 13 residues.

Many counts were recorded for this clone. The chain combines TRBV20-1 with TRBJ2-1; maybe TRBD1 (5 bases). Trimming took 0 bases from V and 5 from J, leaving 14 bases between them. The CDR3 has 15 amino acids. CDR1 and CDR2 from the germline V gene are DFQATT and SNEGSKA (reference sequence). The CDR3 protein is CSARDPRVKNNEQFF. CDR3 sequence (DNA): TGCAGTGCTAGAGATCCCAGGGTTAAGAACAATGAGCAGTTCTTC.

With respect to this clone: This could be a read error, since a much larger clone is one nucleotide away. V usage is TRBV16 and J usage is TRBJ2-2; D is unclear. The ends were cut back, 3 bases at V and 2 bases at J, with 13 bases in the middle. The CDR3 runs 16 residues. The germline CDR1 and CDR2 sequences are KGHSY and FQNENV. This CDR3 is CASSHGWILNTGELFF. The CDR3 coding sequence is TGTGCCAGCAGCCATGGGTGGATTCTTAACACCGGGGAGCTGTTTTTT.

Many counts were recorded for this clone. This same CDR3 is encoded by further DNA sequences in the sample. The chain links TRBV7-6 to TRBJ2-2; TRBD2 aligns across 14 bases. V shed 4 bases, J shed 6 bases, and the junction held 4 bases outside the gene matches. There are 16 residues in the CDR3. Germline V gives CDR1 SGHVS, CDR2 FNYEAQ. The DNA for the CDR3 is TGTGCCAGCAGCTCGACTAGCGGGAGGGGGGCCGGGGAGCTGTTTTTT. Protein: CASSSTSGRGAGELFF.

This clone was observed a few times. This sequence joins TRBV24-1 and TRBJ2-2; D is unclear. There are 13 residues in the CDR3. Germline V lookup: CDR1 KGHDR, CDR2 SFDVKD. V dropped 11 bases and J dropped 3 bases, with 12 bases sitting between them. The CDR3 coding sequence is TGTGCCATTTCCCGGTCCTACACCGGGGAGCTGTTTTTT. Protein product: CAISRSYTGELFF.

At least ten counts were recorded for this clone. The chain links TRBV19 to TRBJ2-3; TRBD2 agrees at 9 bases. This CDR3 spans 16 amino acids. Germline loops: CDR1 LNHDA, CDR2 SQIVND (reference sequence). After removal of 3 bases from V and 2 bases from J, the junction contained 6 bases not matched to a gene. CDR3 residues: CASSIASGIYTDTQYF. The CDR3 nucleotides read TGTGCCAGTAGTATCGCTAGCGGGATATACACAGATACGCAGTATTTT.

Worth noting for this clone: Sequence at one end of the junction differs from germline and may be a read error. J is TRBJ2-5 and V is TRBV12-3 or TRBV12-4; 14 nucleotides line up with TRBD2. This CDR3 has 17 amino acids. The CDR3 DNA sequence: TGTGCCAGCATCCGCGGACTAGCGGGAGGAGGGCAAGAGACCCATTACTTC. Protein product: CASIRGLAGGGQETHYF.

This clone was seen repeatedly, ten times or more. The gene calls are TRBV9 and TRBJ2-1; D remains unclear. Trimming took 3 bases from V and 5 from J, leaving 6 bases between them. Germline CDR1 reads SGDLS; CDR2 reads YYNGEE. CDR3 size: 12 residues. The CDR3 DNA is TGTGCCAGCAGCGCAAACAACAATGAGCAGTTCTTC. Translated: CASSANNNEQFF.